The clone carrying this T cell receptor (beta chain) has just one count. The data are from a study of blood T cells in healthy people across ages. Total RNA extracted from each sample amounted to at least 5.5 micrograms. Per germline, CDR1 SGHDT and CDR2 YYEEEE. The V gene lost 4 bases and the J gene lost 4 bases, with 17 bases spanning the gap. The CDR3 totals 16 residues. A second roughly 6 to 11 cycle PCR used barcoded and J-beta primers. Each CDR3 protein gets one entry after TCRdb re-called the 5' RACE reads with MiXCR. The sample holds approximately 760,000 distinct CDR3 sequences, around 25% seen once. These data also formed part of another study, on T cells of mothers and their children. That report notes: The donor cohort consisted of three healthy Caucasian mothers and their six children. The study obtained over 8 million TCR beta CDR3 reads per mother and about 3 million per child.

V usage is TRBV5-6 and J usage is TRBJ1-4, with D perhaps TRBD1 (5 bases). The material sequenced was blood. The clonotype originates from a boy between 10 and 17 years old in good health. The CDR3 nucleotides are TGTGCCAGCAGCGGGACTGATCAAAGGAGTAATGAAAAACTGTTTTTT. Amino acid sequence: CASSGTDQRSNEKLFF.